This entry features one T cell receptor beta chain sequence. Its cognate antigen is unknown. The CDR3 has 14 amino acids. Germline assignment: CDR1 MNHNS and CDR2 SASEGT. V lost 4 bases and J lost 0, with 9 bases in between. The PCR was carried out with 60 Vbeta primers and 13 Jbeta primers. Sequencing was performed with immunoSEQ multiplex PCR; in TCRdb, only in-frame clones are kept and a portion is missing. Of over 100,000 clones in the sample, 80% to 85% are singletons; the top ten hold 2.1%. This record comes from a study of cytomegalovirus exposure and HLA in healthy donors. For the study at large: Most genotyped donors, over 70% of more than 300, had Caucasian-associated genetic ancestry.

The study's findings and limits: Of the V segments, some could not be distinguished, including TRBV6-2 and TRBV6-3, and were excluded. In vitro assays verified that a few CMV-associated chains recognized CMV antigens specifically. There were several of the most significant clusters that appeared linked to common viral pathogens in a later analysis.

The chain uses TRBV6-1 and TRBJ1-1, with D perhaps matching TRBD1 (6 bases). The TCR was taken from a man aged 30 to 45 in good health and CMV-seronegative. The sequenced sample was PBMCs. CDR3 sequence (DNA): TGTGCCAGCAGTGTAGGACAGTTGAACACTGAAGCTTTCTTT. This translates into CASSVGQLNTEAFF.